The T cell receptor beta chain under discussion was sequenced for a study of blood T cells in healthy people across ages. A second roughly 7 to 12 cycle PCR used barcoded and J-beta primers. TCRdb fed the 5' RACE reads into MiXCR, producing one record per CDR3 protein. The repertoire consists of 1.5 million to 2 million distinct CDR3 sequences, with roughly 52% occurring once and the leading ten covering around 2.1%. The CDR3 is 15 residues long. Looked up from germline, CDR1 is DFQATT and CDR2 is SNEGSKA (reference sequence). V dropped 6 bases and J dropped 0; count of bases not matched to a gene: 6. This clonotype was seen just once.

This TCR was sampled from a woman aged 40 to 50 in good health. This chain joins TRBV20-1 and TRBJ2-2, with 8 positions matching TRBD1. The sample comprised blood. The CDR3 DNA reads TGCAGTGCCCGGGACAGGAACGCGAACACCGGGGAGCTGTTTTTT. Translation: CSARDRNANTGELFF.